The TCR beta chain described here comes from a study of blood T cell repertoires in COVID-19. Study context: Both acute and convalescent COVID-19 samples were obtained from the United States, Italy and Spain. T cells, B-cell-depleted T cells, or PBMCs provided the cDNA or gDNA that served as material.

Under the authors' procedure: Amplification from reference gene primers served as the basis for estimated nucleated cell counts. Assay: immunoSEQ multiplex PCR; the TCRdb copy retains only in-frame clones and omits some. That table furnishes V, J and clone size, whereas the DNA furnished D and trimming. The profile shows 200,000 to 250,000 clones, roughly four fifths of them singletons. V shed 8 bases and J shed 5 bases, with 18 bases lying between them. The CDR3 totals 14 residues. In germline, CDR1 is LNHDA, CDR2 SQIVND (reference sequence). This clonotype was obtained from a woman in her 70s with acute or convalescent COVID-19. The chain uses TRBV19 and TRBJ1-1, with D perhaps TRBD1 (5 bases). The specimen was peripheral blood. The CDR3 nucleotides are TGTGCCAGTTCGGCACCAGGGAAAAGAACTGAAGCTTTCTTT. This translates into CASSAPGKRTEAFF. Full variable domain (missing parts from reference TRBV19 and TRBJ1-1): DGGITQSPKYLFRKEGQNVTLSCEQNLNHDAMYWYRQDPGQGLRLIYYSQIVNDFQKGDIAEGYSVSREKKESFPLTVTSAQKNPTAFYLCASSAPGKRTEAFFGQGTRLTVV.